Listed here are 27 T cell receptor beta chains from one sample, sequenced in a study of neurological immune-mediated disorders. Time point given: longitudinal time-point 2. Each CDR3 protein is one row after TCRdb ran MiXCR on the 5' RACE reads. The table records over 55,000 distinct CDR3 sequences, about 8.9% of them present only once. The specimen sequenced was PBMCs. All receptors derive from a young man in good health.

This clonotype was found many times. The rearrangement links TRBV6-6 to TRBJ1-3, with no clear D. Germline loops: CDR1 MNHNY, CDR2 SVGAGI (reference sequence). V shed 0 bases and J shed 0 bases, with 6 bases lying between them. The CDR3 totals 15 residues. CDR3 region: CASSYSPSSGNTIYF. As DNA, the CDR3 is TGTGCCAGCAGTTACTCTCCGAGCTCTGGAAACACCATATATTTT.

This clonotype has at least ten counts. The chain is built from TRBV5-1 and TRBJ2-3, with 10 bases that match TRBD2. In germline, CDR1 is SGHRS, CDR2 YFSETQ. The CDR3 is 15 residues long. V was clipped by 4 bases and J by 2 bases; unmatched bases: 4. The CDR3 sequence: CASSVLAGTTDTQYF. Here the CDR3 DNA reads TGCGCCAGCAGCGTACTAGCGGGAACCACAGATACGCAGTATTTT.

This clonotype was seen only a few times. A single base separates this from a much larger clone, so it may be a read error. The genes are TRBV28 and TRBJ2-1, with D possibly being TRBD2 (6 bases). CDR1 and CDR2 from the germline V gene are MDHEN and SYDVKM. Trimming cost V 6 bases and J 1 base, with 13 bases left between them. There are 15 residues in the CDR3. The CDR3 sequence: CASRDRGRSYNEQFF. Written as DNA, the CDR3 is TGTGCCAGCAGGGATAGAGGGAGGTCCTACAATGAGCAGTTCTTC. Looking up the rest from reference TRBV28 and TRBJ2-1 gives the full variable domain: DVKVTQSSRYLVKRTGEKVFLECVQDMDHENMFWYRQDPGLGLRLIYFSYDVKMKEKGDIPEGYSVSREKKERFSLILESASTNQTSMYLCASRDRGRSYNEQFFGPGTRLTVL.

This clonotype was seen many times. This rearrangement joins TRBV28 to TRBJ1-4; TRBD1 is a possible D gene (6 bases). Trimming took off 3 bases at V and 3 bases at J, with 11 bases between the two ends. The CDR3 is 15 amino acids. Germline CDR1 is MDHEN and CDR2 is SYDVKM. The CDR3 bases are TGTGCCAGCAGTTTTACGGACAGTTCTAATGAAAAACTGTTTTTT. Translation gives CASSFTDSSNEKLFF.

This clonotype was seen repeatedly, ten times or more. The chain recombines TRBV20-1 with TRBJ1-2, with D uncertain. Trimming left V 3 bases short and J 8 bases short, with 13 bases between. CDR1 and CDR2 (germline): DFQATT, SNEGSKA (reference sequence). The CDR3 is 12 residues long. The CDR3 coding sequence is TGCAGTGCTAGTTGGTCCGAGGGCGGCTACACCTTC. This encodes CSASWSEGGYTF.

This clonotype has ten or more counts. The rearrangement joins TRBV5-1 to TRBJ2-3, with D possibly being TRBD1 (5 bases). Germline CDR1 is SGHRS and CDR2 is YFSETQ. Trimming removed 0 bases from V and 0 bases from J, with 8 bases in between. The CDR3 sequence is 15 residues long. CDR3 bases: TGCGCCAGCAGCTTGGGGGGCCAAAGCACAGATACGCAGTATTTT. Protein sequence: CASSLGGQSTDTQYF. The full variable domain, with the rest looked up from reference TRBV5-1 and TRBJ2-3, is KAGVTQTPRYLIKTRGQQVTLSCSPISGHRSVSWYQQTPGQGLQFLFEYFSETQRNKGNFPGRFSGRQFSNSRSEMNVSTLELGDSALYLCASSLGGQSTDTQYFGPGTRLTVL.

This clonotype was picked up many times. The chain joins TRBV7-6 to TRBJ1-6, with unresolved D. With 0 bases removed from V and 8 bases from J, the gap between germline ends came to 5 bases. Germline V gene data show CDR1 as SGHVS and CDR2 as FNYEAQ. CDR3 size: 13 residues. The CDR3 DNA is TGTGCCAGCAGCTTAGCGGGTGATTCACCCCTCCACTTT. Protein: CASSLAGDSPLHF.

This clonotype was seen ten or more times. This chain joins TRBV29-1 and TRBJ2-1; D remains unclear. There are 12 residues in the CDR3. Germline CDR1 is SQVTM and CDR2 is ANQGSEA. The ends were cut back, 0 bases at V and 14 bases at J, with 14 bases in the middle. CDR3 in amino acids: CSVEEGRLREFF. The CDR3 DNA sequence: TGCAGCGTTGAAGAGGGTAGGTTAAGAGAGTTCTTC.

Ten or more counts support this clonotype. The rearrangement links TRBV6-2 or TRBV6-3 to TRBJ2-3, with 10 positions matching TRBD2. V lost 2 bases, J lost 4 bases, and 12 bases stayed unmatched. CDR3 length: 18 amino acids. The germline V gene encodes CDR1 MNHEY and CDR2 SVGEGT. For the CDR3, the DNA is TGTGCCAGCAGTTACCTCCTTCTAGCGGGAGAGTGGTCAGATACGCAGTATTTT. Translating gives CASSYLLLAGEWSDTQYF.

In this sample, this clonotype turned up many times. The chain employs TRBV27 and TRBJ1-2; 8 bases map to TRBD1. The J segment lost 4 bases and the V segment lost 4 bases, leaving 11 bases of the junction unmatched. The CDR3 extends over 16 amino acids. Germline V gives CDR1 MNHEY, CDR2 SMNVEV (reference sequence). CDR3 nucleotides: TGTGCCAGCAGTTCAAGGCAGGGGGCGCAAAGCTATGGCTACACCTTC. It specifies CASSSRQGAQSYGYTF.

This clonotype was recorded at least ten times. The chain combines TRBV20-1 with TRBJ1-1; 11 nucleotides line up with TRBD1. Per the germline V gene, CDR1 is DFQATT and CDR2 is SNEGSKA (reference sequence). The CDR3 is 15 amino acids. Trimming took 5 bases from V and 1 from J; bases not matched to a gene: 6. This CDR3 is CSAFGQGAPNTEAFF. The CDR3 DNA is TGCAGTGCTTTCGGACAGGGGGCGCCGAACACTGAAGCTTTCTTT.

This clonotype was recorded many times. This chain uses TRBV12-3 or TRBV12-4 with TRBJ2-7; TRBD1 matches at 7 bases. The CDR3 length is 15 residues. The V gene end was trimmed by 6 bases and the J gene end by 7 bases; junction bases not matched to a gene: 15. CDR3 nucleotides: TGTGCCAGCAGGACTACCGACAGGGCCAGCAAAGAGCAGTACTTC. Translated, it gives CASRTTDRASKEQYF.

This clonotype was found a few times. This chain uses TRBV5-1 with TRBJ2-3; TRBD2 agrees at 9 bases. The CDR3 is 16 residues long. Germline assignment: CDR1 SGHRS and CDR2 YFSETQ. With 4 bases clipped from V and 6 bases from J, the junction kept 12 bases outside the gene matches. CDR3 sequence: CASSAVSREGLDTQYF. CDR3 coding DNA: TGCGCCAGCAGCGCGGTATCGCGGGAGGGGCTGGATACGCAGTATTTT.

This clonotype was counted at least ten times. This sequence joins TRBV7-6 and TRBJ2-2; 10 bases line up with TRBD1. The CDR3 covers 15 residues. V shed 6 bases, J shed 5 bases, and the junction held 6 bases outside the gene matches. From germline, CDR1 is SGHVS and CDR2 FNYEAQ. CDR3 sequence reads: CASRRQGAGTGELFF. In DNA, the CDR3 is TGTGCCAGCAGGCGACAGGGGGCCGGAACCGGGGAGCTGTTTTTT.

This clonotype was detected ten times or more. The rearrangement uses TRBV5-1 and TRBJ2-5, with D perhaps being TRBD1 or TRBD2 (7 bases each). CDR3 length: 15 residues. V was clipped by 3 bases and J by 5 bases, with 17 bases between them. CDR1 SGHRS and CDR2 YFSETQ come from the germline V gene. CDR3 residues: CASSSTRGGGETQYF. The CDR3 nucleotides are TGCGCCAGCAGCTCTACCAGGGGAGGGGGCGAGACCCAGTACTTC.

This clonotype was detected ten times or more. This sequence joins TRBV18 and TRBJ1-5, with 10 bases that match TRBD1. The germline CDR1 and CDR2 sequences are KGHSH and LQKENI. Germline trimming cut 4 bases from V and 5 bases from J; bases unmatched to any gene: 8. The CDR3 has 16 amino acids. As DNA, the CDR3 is TGTGCCAGCTCACTTTTCCGGACAGGGGGTTATCAGCCCCAGCATTTT. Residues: CASSLFRTGGYQPQHF.

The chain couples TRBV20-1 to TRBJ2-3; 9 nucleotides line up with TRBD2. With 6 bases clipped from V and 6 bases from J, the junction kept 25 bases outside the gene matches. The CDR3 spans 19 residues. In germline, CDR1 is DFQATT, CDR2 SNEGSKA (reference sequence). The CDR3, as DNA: TGCAGTGCGGAGGGGGCAGGGGGTAGCGGGAGTCGGTCACACGATACGCAGTATTTT. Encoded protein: CSAEGAGGSGSRSHDTQYF.

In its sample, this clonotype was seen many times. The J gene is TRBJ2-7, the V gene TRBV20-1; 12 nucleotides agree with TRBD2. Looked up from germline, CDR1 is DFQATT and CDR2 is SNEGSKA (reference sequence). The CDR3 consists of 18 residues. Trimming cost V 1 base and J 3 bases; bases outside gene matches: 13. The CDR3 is CSARASTSGSVTIYEQYF. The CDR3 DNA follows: TGCAGTGCTAGAGCTTCGACTAGCGGGAGTGTCACCATCTACGAGCAGTACTTC.

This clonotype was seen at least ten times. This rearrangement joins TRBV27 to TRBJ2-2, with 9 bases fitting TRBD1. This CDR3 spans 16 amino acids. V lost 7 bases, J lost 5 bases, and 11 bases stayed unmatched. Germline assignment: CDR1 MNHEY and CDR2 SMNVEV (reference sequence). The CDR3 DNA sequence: TGTGCCAGCACCCAAAATGGAGGACAGGGGACCGGGGAGCTGTTTTTT. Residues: CASTQNGGQGTGELFF.

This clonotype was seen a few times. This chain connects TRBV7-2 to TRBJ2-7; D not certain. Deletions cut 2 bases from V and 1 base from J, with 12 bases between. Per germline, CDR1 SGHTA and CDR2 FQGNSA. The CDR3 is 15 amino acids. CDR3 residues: CASSLLSRQSYEQYF. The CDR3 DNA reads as TGTGCCAGCAGCTTATTAAGCAGACAATCCTACGAGCAGTACTTC.

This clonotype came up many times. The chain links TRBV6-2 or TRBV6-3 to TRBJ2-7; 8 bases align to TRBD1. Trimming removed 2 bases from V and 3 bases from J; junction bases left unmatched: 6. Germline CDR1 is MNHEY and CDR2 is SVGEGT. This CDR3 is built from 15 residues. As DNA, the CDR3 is TGTGCCAGCAGTTACGTCGAGACAGGGGTCTACGAGCAGTACTTC. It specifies CASSYVETGVYEQYF.

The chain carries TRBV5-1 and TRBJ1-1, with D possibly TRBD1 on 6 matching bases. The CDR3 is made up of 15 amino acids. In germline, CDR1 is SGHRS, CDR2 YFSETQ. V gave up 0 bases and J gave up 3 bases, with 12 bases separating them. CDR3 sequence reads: CASSLVGGWYTEAFF. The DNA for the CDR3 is TGCGCCAGCAGCTTGGTAGGGGGGTGGTACACTGAAGCTTTCTTT.

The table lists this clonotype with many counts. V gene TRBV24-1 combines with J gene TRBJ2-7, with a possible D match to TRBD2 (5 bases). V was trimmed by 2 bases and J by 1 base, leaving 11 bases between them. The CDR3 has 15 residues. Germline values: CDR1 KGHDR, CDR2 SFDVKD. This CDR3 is CATSDSVGESYEQYF. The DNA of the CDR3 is TGTGCCACCAGTGATTCGGTCGGGGAGTCCTACGAGCAGTACTTC.

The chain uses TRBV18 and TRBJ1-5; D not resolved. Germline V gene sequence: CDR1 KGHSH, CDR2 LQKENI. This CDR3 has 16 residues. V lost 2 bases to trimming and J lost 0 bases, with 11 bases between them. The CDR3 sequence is CASSPSSEYSNQPQHF. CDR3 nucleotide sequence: TGTGCCAGCTCACCATCATCGGAATATAGCAATCAGCCCCAGCATTTT.

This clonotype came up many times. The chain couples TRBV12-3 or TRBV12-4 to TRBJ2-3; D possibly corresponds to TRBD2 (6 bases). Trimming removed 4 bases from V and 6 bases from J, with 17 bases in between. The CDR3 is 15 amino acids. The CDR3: CASSSPGAGADTQYF. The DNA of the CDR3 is TGTGCCAGCAGTTCCCCGGGAGCCGGGGCGGATACGCAGTATTTT.

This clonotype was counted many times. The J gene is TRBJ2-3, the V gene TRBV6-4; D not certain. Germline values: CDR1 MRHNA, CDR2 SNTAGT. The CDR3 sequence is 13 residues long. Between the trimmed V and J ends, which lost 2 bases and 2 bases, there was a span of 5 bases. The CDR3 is CASSDGYTDTQYF. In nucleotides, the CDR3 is TGTGCCAGCAGTGACGGATACACAGATACGCAGTATTTT.

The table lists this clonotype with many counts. The CDR3 DNA reads as TGTGCCAGCAGCCAAGGACTAGCGGGATGGTACCAAGAGACCCAGTACTTC. Residues: CASSQGLAGWYQETQYF. The chain joins TRBV4-2 to TRBJ2-5, with 11 bases matching TRBD2. The junction had 4 bases not matched to a gene; V was cut back by 1 base and J by 0 bases. This CDR3 contains 17 residues. CDR1 is LGHNA, CDR2 YNFKEQ, per germline.